This note documents a single T cell receptor (beta chain) sequence. The data stem from a study of blood T cell repertoires in COVID-19. Data came from immunoSEQ multiplex PCR; TCRdb stores just in-frame clones and leaves some out. Counted here are about 140,000 clones, about 82% occurring once; the ten biggest clones make up approximately 8%. Looked up from germline, CDR1 is MNHEY and CDR2 is SMNVEV (reference sequence). The CDR3 runs 13 residues. Trimming took 2 bases from V and 2 from J, leaving 6 bases between them. The TCR sequence derives from a woman aged 60-75 years with acute or convalescent COVID-19. Sequenced sample: peripheral blood. The V call is TRBV27, the J call TRBJ2-5; D is unclear. The CDR3 nucleotides read TGTGCCAGCAGTTTAAGACATCAAGAGACCCAGTACTTC. This gives the protein CASSLRHQETQYF.